This T cell receptor beta chain originates from a study of blood T cells in healthy people across ages. Looking at the study overall: When template switching was applied, about one barcoded beta molecule was captured per two T cells.

Remarks on this clonotype: The antigen remains undetermined.

Primed by a sample-barcoded 5' primer and a J-beta primer mix, a second PCR proceeded for 7 to 11 cycles. Each cDNA molecule was tagged by a template-switch adaptor with 12 random nucleotides. TCRdb itself ran the 5' RACE reads through MiXCR, one entry per CDR3 protein. The sample has 650,000 to 800,000 distinct CDR3 sequences; roughly half are singletons. The CDR3 consists of 14 residues. From germline, CDR1 is SGHNT and CDR2 YYREEE (reference sequence). V was trimmed by 3 bases and J by 2 bases, leaving 10 bases between them. Overall study findings and caveats: There was a strong correlation between TCR beta diversity and naive T cell percentage. The long-lived group displayed more naive CD4+ cells, plus higher diversity, than the aged donors did.

The receptor was isolated from a woman of 80 years or more in good health. V and J are TRBV5-4 and TRBJ2-3; no firm D call. Material for sequencing was blood. The DNA for the CDR3 is TGTGCCAGCAGCTCCCCCCCGGACACAGATACGCAGTATTTT. Its protein product is CASSSPPDTDTQYF.